The 14 T cell receptor beta chains in this list originate from one sample, sequenced in a study of breast tumors, draining lymph nodes, adjacent tissues. TCRdb used MiXCR to reprocess the multiplex PCR reads, holding one entry per CDR3 protein. The sample contains over 20,000 distinct CDR3 sequences, 23% of which appear only once. Sequencing was performed on breast tumor tissue. These receptors all come from a female donor with breast cancer. Some clones in this sample may be carry-over from other donors' samples.

This clonotype was observed at least ten times. This chain links TRBV3-1 with TRBJ2-1, with 10 bases aligning to TRBD2. This CDR3 has 14 residues. V lost 5 bases and J lost 6; bases outside the gene matches: 4. The germline CDR1 and CDR2 sequences are LGHDT and YNNKEL (reference sequence). This CDR3 is CASSSGLAFNEQFF. The CDR3 DNA reads TGTGCCAGCAGCTCGGGACTAGCGTTCAATGAGCAGTTCTTC.

This clonotype was seen at least ten times. V gene TRBV5-6 combines with J gene TRBJ2-3, with D perhaps TRBD2 (6 bases). The V gene's germline CDR1 is SGHDT and CDR2 YYEEEE. The CDR3 consists of 17 residues. V was trimmed by 4 bases and J by 5 bases, leaving 23 bases between them. CDR3 sequence: CASSKDYPALVRDTQYF. CDR3 in DNA: TGTGCCAGCAGCAAGGACTACCCCGCGCTAGTGAGAGATACGCAGTATTTT.

This clonotype occurred many times. The V call is TRBV11-2, the J call TRBJ2-7; tentative D call: TRBD2 (6 bases). This CDR3 comprises 15 residues. Germline CDR1 and CDR2: SGHAT and FQNNGV. V gave up 5 bases and J gave up 2 bases, with 16 bases separating them. The CDR3 DNA sequence: TGTGCCAGCAGCCCGCGCCCGGGAGAGACCTACGAGCAGTACTTC. It is translated as CASSPRPGETYEQYF.

This clonotype has ten or more counts. This sequence joins TRBV28 and TRBJ2-7; 7 bases map to TRBD2. Germline V gene lookup returns CDR1 MDHEN and CDR2 SYDVKM. Trimming took 5 bases from V and 4 from J; bases not matched to a gene: 11. This CDR3 has 15 amino acids. The CDR3 nucleotides read TGTGCCAGCAGTAAAACTTCGTTGGGGGGGTACGAGCAGTACTTC. Translated: CASSKTSLGGYEQYF. Based on the CDR3 plus reference TRBV28 and TRBJ2-7, the full variable domain is DVKVTQSSRYLVKRTGEKVFLECVQDMDHENMFWYRQDPGLGLRLIYFSYDVKMKEKGDIPEGYSVSREKKERFSLILESASTNQTSMYLCASSKTSLGGYEQYFGPGTRLTVT.

This clonotype was recorded at least ten times. The DNA of the CDR3 is TGTGCCAGCAGATCAGGACTAGCGGGAGTCAATGAGCAGTTCTTC. Translation: CASRSGLAGVNEQFF. V usage is TRBV9 and J usage is TRBJ2-1; TRBD2 matches 13 bases. This CDR3 spans 15 amino acids. V lost 5 bases to trimming and J lost 6 bases; unmatched junction nucleotides: 5. Germline lookup yields CDR1 SGDLS and CDR2 YYNGEE.

This clonotype came up many times. This chain uses TRBV20-1 with TRBJ2-1; D is undetermined. V gave up 4 bases and J gave up 5 bases, with 9 bases separating them. Germline V gives CDR1 DFQATT, CDR2 SNEGSKA (reference sequence). CDR3 size: 12 residues. The CDR3 protein is CSAKKIHNEQFF. In DNA form, the CDR3 reads TGCAGTGCTAAAAAAATCCACAATGAGCAGTTCTTC.

In the case of this clonotype: The junction does not match germline at one end; this may be a read error. The genes are TRBV12-3 or TRBV12-4 and TRBJ1-2, with a weak D call TRBD1 (5 bases). This CDR3 has 12 amino acids. Written as DNA, the CDR3 is TGTGCCAGCAGTCCCGACAGCTATGACTACACCTTC. It yields the protein CASSPDSYDYTF.

There are a few counts of this clonotype. A clone one base away is much larger, so this may be a read error. The chain couples TRBV9 to TRBJ1-2; tentatively, D is TRBD1 (5 bases). Germline V gene data show CDR1 as SGDLS and CDR2 as YYNGEE. CDR3 size: 12 residues. The CDR3 DNA reads TGTGCCAGCAGCGTGGGAGGGGACGGCTACGCCTTC. Translating gives CASSVGGDGYAF.

Concerning this clonotype itself: Just one base apart from a much larger clone, this may be a read error. The chain uses TRBV14 and TRBJ2-5, with unresolved D. The CDR3 contains 15 residues. The V gene's germline CDR1 is SGHDN and CDR2 FVKESK. The CDR3 DNA reads TGTGCCGGCAGCCGGAACAAGGGCTATTTGGGGACCCAGTACTTC. This codes for CAGSRNKGYLGTQYF.

At least ten counts were recorded for this clonotype. The chain couples TRBV30 to TRBJ2-1; D is possibly TRBD1 (6 bases). The germline CDR1 and CDR2 sequences are GTSNPN and SVGIG (reference sequence). V lost 8 bases, J lost 2 bases, and 19 bases lay in between. The CDR3 contains 15 residues. CDR3 DNA: TGTGCCACTACCCTGACAGGCAGCACCTACAATGAGCAGTTCTTC. This gives the protein CATTLTGSTYNEQFF. The full variable domain, rest sourced from reference TRBV30 and TRBJ2-1, is SQTIHQWPATLVQPVGSPLSLECTVEGTSNPNLYWYRQAAGRGLQLLFYSVGIGQISSEVPQNLSASRPQDRQFILSSKKLLLSDSGFYLCATTLTGSTYNEQFFGPGTRLTVL.

This clonotype was recorded at least ten times. V usage is TRBV7-8 and J usage is TRBJ2-1; TRBD2 is a possible D gene (6 bases). V lost 5 bases, J lost 9 bases, and 14 bases lay in between. Per the germline V gene, CDR1 is SGHVS and CDR2 is FQNEAQ. This CDR3 is 13 amino acids long. This CDR3 is CASSPGTGGEQFF. The CDR3 nucleotides are TGTGCCAGCAGCCCAGGGACTGGGGGTGAGCAGTTCTTC.

Notes on this clonotype: A junction end diverges from the germline sequence, so it may reflect a read error. The chain carries TRBV6-6 and TRBJ1-3; D unclear. The germline V gene has CDR1 MNHNY and CDR2 SVGAGI (reference sequence). There are 17 residues in the CDR3. The CDR3 loop reads CASSVPGEPDPGHTIYF. In nucleotides, the CDR3 is TGTGCCAGCAGTGTACCCGGTGAGCCAGACCCTGGACACACCATATATTTT.

This sequence joins TRBV7-3 and TRBJ2-2; D unclear. Deletions cut 4 bases from V and 5 bases from J, with 8 bases between. The germline gives CDR1 SGHTA, CDR2 FQGTGA. The CDR3 runs 13 residues. The CDR3 coding sequence is TGTGCCAGCAGCTCGGACCAGACCGGGGAGCTGTTTTTT. It specifies CASSSDQTGELFF. Based on the CDR3 plus reference TRBV7-3 and TRBJ2-2, the full variable domain is GAGVSQTPSNKVTEKGKYVELRCDPISGHTALYWYRQSLGQGPEFLIYFQGTGAADDSGLPNDRFFAVRPEGSVSTLKIQRTERGDSAVYLCASSSDQTGELFFGEGSRLTVL.

This clonotype was picked up many times. The rearrangement joins TRBV5-1 to TRBJ2-7, with TRBD2 as a possible D gene (7 bases). This CDR3 has 15 amino acids. Trimming took 0 bases from V and 0 from J, leaving 10 bases between them. Germline V gives CDR1 SGHRS, CDR2 YFSETQ. The CDR3 bases are TGCGCCAGCAGCTTGGGGGGGGGGCTCTCCTACGAGCAGTACTTC. Translating gives CASSLGGGLSYEQYF.